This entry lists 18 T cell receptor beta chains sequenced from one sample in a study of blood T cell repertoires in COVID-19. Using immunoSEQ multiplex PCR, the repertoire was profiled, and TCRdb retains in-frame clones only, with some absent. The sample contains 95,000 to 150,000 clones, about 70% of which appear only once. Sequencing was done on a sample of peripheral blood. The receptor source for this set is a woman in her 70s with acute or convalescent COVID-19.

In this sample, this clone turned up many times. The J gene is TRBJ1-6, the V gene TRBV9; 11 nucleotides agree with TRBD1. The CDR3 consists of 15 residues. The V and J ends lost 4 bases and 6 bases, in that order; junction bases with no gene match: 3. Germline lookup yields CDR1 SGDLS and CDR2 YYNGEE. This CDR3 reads CASSSGTGGNSPLHF. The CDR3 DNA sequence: TGTGCCAGCAGCTCTGGGACAGGGGGTAATTCACCCCTCCACTTT.

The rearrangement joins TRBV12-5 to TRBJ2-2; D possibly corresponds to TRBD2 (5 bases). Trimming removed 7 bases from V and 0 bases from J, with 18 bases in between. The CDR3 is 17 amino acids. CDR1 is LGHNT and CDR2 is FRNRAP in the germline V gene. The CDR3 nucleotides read TGTGCTAGTGCCTTCAGTGACTACCACGCGAACACCGGGGAGCTGTTTTTT. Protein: CASAFSDYHANTGELFF.

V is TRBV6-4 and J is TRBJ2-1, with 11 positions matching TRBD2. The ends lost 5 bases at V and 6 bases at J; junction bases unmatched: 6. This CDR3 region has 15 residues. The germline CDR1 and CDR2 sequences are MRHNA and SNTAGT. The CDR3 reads CASSQDGTSGNEQFF. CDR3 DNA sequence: TGTGCCAGCAGTCAAGACGGGACTAGCGGCAATGAGCAGTTCTTC.

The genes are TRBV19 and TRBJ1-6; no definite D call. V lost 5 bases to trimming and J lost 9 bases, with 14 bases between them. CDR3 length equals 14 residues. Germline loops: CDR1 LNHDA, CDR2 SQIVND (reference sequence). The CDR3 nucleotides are TGTGCCAGTAGTTCCCGGAGCAGCGCTTCACCCCTCCACTTT. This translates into CASSSRSSASPLHF.

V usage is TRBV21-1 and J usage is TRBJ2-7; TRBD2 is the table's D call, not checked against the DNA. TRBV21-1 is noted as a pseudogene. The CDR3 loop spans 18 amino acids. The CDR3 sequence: CASSNSYLTGRGDYEQYF. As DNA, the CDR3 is TGTGCCAGCAGCAATTCCTACCTGACGGGAAGAGGCGACTACGAGCAGTACTTC.

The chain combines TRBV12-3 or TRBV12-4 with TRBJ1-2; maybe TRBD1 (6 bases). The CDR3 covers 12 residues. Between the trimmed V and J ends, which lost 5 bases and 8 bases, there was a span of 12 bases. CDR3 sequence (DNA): TGTGCCAGCAGTCCACCACAGGGCGGCTACACCTTC. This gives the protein CASSPPQGGYTF.

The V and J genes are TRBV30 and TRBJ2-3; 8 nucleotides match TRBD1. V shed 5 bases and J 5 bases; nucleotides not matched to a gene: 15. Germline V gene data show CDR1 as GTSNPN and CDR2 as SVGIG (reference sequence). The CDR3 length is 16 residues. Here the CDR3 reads CAWGRIRGLGGDTQYF. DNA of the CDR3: TGTGCCTGGGGGAGAATCAGGGGGCTGGGCGGAGATACGCAGTATTTT.

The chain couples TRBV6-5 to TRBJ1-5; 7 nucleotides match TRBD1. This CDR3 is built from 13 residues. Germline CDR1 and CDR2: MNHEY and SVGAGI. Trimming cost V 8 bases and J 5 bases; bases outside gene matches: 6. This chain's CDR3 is CASSAGGHQPQHF. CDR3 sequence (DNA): TGTGCCAGCTCGGCAGGGGGGCATCAGCCCCAGCATTTT.

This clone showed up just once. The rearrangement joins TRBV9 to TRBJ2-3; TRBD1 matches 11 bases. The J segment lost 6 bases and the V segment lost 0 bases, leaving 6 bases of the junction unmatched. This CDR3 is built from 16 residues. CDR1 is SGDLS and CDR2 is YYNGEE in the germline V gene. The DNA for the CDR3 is TGTGCCAGCAGCGTAGCCCTGGGACAGGGGGTTGATACGCAGTATTTT. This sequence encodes CASSVALGQGVDTQYF.

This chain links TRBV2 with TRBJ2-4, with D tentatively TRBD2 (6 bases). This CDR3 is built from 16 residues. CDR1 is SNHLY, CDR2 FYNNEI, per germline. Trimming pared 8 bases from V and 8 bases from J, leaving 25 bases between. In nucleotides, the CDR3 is TGTGCCAGCCTCCCCCGGCGGTACCCGGGGGTAGACATTCAGTACTTC. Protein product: CASLPRRYPGVDIQYF.

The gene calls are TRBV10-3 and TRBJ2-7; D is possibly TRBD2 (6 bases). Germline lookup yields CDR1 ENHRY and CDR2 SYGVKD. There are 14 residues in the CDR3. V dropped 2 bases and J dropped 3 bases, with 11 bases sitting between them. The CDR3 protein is CAISEGMGGYEQYF. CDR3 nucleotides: TGTGCCATCAGTGAGGGGATGGGGGGCTACGAGCAGTACTTC.

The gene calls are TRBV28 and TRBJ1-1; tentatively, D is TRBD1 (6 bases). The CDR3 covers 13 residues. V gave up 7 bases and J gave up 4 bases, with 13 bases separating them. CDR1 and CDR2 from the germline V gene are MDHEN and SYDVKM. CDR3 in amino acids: CASKLAGATEAFF. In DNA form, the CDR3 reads TGTGCCAGCAAACTTGCAGGGGCCACTGAAGCTTTCTTT.

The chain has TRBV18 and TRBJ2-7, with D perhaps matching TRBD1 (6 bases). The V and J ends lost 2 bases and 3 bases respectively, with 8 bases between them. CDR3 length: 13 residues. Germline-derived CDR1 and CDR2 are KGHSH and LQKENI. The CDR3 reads CASSPEGVYEQYF. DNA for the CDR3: TGTGCCAGCTCACCAGAGGGGGTCTACGAGCAGTACTTC.

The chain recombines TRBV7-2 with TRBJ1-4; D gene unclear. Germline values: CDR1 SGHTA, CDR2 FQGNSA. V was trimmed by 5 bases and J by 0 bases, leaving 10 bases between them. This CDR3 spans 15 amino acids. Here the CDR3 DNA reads TGTGCCAGCAGCCCCAGTGTTGCAACTAATGAAAAACTGTTTTTT. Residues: CASSPSVATNEKLFF.

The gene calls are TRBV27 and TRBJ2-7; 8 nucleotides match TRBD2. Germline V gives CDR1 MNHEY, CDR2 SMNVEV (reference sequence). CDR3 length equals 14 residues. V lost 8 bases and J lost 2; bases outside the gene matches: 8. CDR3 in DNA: TGTGCCAGCTTGAGTAAAGCGGGGGCCTACGAGCAGTACTTC. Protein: CASLSKAGAYEQYF.

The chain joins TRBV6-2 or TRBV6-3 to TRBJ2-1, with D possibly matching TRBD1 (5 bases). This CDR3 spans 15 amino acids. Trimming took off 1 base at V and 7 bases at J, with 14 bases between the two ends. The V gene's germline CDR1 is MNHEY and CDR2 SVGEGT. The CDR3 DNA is TGTGCCAGCAGTTACTATCGACAGTTGAGTAATGAGCAGTTCTTC. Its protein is CASSYYRQLSNEQFF.

CDR3 DNA: TGTGCCAGCAGTTTCGACACGTTCCGGAACACTGAAGCTTTCTTT. Its translation is CASSFDTFRNTEAFF. This rearrangement joins TRBV27 to TRBJ1-1; D gene uncertain. The V end was cut by 3 bases, the J end by 1 base, with 12 bases between. CDR1 is MNHEY, CDR2 SMNVEV, per germline (reference sequence). The CDR3 has 15 amino acids.

CDR3 sequence reads: CAWSVLAGHYEQYF. For the CDR3, the DNA is TGTGCCTGGAGTGTACTAGCGGGACACTACGAGCAGTACTTC. The rearrangement links TRBV30 to TRBJ2-7, with 10 bases fitting TRBD2. V lost 0 bases and J lost 3; bases outside the gene matches: 2. CDR1 GTSNPN and CDR2 SVGIG come from the germline V gene (reference sequence). The CDR3 consists of 14 residues. The entire variable domain, with the rest obtained from reference TRBV30 and TRBJ2-7, is as follows: SQTIHQWPATLVQPVGSPLSLECTVEGTSNPNLYWYRQAAGRGLQLLFYSVGIGQISSEVPQNLSASRPQDRQFILSSKKLLLSDSGFYLCAWSVLAGHYEQYFGPGTRLTVT.